This T cell receptor (beta chain) was captured by sequencing in a study of neurological immune-mediated disorders. Trimming cost V 7 bases and J 7 bases, with 20 bases left between them. CDR1 is MNHNY, CDR2 SVGAGI, per germline (reference sequence). CDR3 length: 14 amino acids. The table lists this clonotype with many counts. The cDNA was produced through 5'RACE with 10-nucleotide random UMIs. TCRdb reprocessed the 5' RACE reads via MiXCR and lists one record per CDR3 protein. Of about 28,000 distinct CDR3 sequences in the sample, roughly 12% were seen once. This chain links TRBV6-6 with TRBJ2-7, with D possibly being TRBD2 (7 bases). The sequenced material came from PBMCs. The receptor's source is a man aged 55 to 69 in good health. Here the CDR3 reads CASNTRGALSEQYF. DNA for the CDR3: TGTGCCAGCAACACCCGGGGGGCGCTTAGTGAGCAGTACTTC.